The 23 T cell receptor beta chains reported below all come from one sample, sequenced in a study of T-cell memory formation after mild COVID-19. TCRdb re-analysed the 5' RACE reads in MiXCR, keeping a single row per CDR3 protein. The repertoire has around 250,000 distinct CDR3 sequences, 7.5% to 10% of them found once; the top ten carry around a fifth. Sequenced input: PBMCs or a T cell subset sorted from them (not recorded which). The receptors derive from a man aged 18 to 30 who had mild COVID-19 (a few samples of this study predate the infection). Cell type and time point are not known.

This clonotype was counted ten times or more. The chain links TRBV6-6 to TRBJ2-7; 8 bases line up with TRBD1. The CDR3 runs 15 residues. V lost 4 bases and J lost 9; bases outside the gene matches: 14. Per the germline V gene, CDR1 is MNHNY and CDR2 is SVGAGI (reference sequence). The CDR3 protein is CASSSTGAKIRVQYF. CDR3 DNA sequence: TGTGCCAGCAGTTCGACAGGGGCGAAAATACGAGTGCAGTACTTC.

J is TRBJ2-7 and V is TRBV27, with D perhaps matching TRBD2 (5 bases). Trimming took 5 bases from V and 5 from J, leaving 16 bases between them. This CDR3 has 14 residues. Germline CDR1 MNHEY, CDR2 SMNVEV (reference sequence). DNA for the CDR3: TGTGCCAGCAGTGTTACCGCCGAGGGTAACGAGCAGTACTTC. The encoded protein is CASSVTAEGNEQYF.

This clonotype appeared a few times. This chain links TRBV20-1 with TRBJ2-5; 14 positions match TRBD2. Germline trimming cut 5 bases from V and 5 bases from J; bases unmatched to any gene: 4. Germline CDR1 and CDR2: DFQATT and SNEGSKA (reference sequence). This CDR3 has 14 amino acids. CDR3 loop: CSAGLAGGRETQYF. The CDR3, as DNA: TGCAGTGCTGGACTAGCGGGGGGCCGCGAGACCCAGTACTTC.

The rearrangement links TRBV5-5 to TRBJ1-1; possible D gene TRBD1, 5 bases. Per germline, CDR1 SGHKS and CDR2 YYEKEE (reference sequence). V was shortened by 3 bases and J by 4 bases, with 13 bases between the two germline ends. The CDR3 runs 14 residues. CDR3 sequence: CASSSQGYGTEAFF. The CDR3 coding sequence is TGTGCCAGCAGCTCCCAGGGTTATGGCACTGAAGCTTTCTTT.

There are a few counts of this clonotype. The DNA of the CDR3 is TGTGCCAGCAGCCGAGGACAGACCAAAAACATTCAGTACTTC. It is translated as CASSRGQTKNIQYF. The chain employs TRBV7-2 and TRBJ2-4; a possible D gene is TRBD1 (6 bases). The CDR3 has 14 residues. The V end was cut by 5 bases, the J end by 2 bases, with 10 bases between. Germline V gene data show CDR1 as SGHTA and CDR2 as FQGNSA.

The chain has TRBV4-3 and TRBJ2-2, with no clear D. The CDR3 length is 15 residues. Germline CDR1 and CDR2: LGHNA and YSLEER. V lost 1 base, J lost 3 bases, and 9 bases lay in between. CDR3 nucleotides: TGCGCCAGCAGCCAAGGGACGTACGACACCGGGGAGCTGTTTTTT. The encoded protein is CASSQGTYDTGELFF.

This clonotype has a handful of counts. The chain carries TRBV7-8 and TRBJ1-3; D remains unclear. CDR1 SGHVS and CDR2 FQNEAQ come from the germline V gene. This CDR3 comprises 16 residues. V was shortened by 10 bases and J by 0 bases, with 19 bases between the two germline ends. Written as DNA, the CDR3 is TGTGCCACTTACCCCAGGCGGCTGCTCTCTGGAAACACCATATATTTT. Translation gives CATYPRRLLSGNTIYF.

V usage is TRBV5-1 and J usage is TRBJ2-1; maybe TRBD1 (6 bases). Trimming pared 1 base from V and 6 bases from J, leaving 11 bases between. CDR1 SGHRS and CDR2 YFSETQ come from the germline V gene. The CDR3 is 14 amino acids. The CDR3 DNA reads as TGCGCCAGCAGCTTGAGGGGACATTTCAATGAGCAGTTCTTC. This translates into CASSLRGHFNEQFF.

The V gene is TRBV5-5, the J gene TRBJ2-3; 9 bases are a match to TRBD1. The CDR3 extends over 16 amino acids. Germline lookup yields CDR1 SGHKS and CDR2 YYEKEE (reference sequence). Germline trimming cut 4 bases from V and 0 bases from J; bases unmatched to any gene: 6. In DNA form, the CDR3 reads TGTGCCAGCAGCCCGGGACAGGGCTTGAGCACAGATACGCAGTATTTT. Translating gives CASSPGQGLSTDTQYF. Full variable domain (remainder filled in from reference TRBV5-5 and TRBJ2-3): DAGVTQSPTHLIKTRGQQVTLRCSPISGHKSVSWYQQVLGQGPQFIFQYYEKEERGRGNFPDRFSARQFPNYSSELNVNALLLGDSALYLCASSPGQGLSTDTQYFGPGTRLTVL.

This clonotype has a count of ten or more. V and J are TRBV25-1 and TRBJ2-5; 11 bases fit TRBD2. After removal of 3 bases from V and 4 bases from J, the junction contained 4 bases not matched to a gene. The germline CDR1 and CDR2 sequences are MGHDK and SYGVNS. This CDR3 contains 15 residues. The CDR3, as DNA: TGTGCCAGCAGTGAGACTAGCGGGGTTCGAGAGACCCAGTACTTC. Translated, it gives CASSETSGVRETQYF.

The CDR3 loop is CASSPAGRQTEAFF. The CDR3 DNA reads as TGTGCCAGCAGCCCTGCGGGCAGGCAGACTGAAGCTTTCTTT. The rearrangement links TRBV6-2 or TRBV6-3 to TRBJ1-1; D uncertain. Germline V lookup: CDR1 MNHEY, CDR2 SVGEGT. The V end lost 6 bases, the J end lost 5 bases, and 16 bases lay between the germline ends. The CDR3 has 14 residues.

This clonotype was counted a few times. The CDR3 nucleotides are TGTGCCAGCAGACAGGGACAGTCTACTGAAGCTTTCTTT. Residues: CASRQGQSTEAFF. V gene TRBV12-3 or TRBV12-4 combines with J gene TRBJ1-1; 7 bases agree with TRBD1. The CDR3 loop spans 13 amino acids. The V gene end was trimmed by 6 bases and the J gene end by 5 bases; junction bases not matched to a gene: 6.

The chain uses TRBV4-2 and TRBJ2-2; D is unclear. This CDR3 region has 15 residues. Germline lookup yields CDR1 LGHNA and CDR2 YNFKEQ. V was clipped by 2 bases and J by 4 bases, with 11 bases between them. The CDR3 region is CASSQKVVVTGELFF. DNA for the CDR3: TGTGCCAGCAGCCAAAAGGTTGTAGTCACCGGGGAGCTGTTTTTT.

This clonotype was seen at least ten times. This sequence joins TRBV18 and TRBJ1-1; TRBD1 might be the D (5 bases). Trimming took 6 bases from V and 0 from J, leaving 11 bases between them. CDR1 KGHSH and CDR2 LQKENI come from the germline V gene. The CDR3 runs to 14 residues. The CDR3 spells CASSSQGLNTEAFF. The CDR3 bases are TGTGCCAGCTCCTCCCAGGGACTGAACACTGAAGCTTTCTTT.

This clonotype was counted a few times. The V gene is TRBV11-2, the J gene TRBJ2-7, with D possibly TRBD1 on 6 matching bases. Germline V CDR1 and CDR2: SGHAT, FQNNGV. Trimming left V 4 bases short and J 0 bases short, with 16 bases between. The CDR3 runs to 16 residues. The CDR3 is CASSSVDRRSSYEQYV. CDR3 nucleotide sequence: TGTGCCAGCAGCTCCGTAGACAGGAGGAGCTCCTACGAGCAGTACGTC.

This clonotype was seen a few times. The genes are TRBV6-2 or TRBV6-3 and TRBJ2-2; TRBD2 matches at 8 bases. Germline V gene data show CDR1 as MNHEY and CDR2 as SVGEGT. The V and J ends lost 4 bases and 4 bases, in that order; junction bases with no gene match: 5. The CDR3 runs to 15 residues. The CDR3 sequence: CASSWLAGRTGELFF. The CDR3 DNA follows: TGTGCCAGCAGTTGGCTAGCGGGCCGCACCGGGGAGCTGTTTTTT.

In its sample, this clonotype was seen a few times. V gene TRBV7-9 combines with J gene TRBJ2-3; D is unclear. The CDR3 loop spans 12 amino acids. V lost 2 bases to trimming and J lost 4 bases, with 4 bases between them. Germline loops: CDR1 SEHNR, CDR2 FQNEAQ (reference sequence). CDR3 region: CASSLMSDTQYF. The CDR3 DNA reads TGTGCCAGCAGCTTAATGTCAGATACGCAGTATTTT.

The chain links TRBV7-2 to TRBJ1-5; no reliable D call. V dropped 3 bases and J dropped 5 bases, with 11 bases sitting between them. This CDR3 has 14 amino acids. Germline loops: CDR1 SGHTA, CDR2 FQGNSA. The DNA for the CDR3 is TGTGCCAGCAGCTTCGGACGGACTTATCAGCCCCAGCATTTT. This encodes CASSFGRTYQPQHF.

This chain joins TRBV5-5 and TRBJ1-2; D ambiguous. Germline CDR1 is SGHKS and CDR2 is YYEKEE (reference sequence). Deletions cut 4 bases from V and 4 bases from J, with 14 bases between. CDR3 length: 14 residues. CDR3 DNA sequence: TGTGCCAGCAGCCCTCAAAATCTCGGCTATGGCTACACCTTC. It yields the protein CASSPQNLGYGYTF.

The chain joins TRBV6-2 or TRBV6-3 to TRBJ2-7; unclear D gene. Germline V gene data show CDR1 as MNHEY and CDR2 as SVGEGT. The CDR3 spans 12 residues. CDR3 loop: CASSSISSEQYV. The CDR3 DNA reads TGTGCCAGCAGTTCCATATCCTCCGAGCAGTACGTC.

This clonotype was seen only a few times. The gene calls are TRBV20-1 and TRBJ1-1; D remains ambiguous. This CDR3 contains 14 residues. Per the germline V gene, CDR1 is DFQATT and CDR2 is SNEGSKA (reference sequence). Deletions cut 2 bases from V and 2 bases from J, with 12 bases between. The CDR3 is CSARPGSANTEAFF. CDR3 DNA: TGCAGTGCTAGACCCGGGTCCGCAAACACTGAAGCTTTCTTT.

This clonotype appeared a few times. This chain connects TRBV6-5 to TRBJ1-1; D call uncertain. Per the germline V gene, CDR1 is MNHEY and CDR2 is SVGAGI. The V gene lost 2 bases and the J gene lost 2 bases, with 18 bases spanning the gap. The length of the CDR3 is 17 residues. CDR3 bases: TGTGCCAGCAGTTACACCTACCTACGGCAGACCAACACTGAAGCTTTCTTT. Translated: CASSYTYLRQTNTEAFF.

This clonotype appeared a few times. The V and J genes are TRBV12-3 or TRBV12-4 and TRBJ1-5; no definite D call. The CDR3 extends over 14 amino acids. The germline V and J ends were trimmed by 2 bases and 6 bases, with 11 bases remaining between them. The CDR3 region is CASSLSGILQPQHF. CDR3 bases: TGTGCCAGCAGTTTATCGGGGATTCTTCAGCCCCAGCATTTT.